Given below is one T cell receptor beta chain in context. The data were obtained in a study of patients and donors after allogeneic stem cell transplantation. This CDR3 contains 15 residues. CDR1 MNHEY and CDR2 SVGAGI come from the germline V gene. V was pared by 2 bases and J by 5 bases, with 12 bases between. TCRdb ran MiXCR on the RT-PCR reads and lists one entry per CDR3 protein. The table lists roughly 940,000 distinct CDR3 sequences, about 20% of them singletons, with 5% to 6.5% in the top ten. The clonotype comes from a human donor who was either an allogeneic HSCT recipient or a stem cell or donor lymphocyte infusion donor (not recorded which). It is not recorded whose cells these are; they may come from a transplant donor. Sequencing input: blood, either unsorted or a sorted T cell fraction (not recorded which). The chain joins TRBV6-5 to TRBJ2-2; a possible D gene is TRBD1 (6 bases). CDR3 protein: CASSYHRVSTGELFF. The CDR3 region has the DNA TGTGCCAGCAGTTACCACAGGGTATCAACCGGGGAGCTGTTTTTT.